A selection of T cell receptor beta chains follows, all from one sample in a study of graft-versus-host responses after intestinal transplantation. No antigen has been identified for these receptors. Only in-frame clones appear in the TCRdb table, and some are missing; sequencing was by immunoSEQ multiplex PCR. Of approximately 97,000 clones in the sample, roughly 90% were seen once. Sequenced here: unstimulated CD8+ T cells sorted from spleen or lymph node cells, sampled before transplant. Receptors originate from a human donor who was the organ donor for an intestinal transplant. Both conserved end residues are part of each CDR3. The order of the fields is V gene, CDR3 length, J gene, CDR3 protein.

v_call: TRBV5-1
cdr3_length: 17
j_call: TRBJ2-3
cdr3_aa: CASSPLYYKSITDTQYF

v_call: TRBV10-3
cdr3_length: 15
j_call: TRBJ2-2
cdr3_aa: CAISAEVPNTGELFF

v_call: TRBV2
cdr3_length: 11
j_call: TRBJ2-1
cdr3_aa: CASFGYNEQFF

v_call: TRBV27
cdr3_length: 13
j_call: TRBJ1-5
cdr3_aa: CASSYSAHQPQHF

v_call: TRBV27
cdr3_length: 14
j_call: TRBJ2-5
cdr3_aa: CASSPTTGSGTQYF

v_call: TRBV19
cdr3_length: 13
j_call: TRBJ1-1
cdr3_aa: CASSMTGGTEAFF

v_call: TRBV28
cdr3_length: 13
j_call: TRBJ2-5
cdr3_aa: CASSLVQGGTQYF

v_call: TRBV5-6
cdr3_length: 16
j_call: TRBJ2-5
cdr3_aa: CASSLPGQGALETQYF

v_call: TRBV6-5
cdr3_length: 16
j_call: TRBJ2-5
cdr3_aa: CASSFSLGLAQETQYF

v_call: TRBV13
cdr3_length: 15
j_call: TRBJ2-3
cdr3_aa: CASSLGRSLTDTQYF

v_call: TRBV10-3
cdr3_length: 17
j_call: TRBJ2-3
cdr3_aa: CAISEFASGGVTDTQYF

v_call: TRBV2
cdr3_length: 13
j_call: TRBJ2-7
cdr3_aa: CASIRRGLYEQYF

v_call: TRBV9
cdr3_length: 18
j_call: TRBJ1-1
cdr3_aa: CASSVARGLGQTNTEAFF

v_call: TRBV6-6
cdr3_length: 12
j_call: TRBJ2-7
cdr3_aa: CASSYSTGEQYF

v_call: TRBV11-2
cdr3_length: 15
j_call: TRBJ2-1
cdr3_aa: CASSLTPGKANEQFF

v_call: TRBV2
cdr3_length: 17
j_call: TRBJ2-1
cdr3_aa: CASSAHVSGSSYNEQFF

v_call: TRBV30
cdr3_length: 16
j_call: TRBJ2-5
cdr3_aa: CAWTHPTSGRGETQYF

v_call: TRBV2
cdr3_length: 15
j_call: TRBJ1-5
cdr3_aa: CASRETGVRNQPQHF

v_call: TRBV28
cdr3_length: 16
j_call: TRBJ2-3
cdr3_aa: CASSPLAGPHTDTQYF

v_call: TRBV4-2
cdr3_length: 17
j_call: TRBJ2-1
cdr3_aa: CASSQDQLKGSYNEQFF

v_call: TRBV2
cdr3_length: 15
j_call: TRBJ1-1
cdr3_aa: CASRWTDVVSTEAFF

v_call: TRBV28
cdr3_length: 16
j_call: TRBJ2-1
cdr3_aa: CASRLKLAGAWGEQFF

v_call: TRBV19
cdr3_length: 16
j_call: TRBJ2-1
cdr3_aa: CASTNFFFSSYNEQFF